These 30 T cell receptor beta chains were all obtained from the same sample, sequenced in a study of blood T cells in healthy people across ages. PCR was performed a second time for roughly 7 to 12 cycles using a sample-barcoded 5' primer and a J-beta primer mix. TCRdb reprocessed the 5' RACE reads with MiXCR, giving one entry per CDR3 protein. The data hold some 1,500,000 distinct CDR3 sequences, with 40% to 45% observed a single time. The material sequenced was blood. These receptors all come from a woman under 30 in good health.

This CDR3 reads CASSSTIFGRSNEQFF. The CDR3 region has the DNA TGTGCCAGCAGCTCCACAATATTTGGTCGTTCAAATGAGCAGTTCTTC. The chain couples TRBV6-2 or TRBV6-3 to TRBJ2-1; D not certain. V gave up 6 bases and J gave up 7 bases, with 22 bases separating them. The germline V gene encodes CDR1 MNHEY and CDR2 SVGEGT. This CDR3 comprises 16 residues.

The chain carries TRBV27 and TRBJ2-5, with D uncertain. The CDR3 covers 16 residues. Per the germline V gene, CDR1 is MNHEY and CDR2 is SMNVEV (reference sequence). With 2 bases removed from V and 0 bases from J, the gap between germline ends came to 13 bases. The CDR3: CASSLGGGTNQETQYF. The CDR3 DNA reads TGTGCCAGCAGTTTAGGCGGCGGAACGAACCAAGAGACCCAGTACTTC.

The V and J genes are TRBV6-5 and TRBJ1-5; weak D call: TRBD1 (5 bases). Germline V gene lookup returns CDR1 MNHEY and CDR2 SVGAGI. The CDR3 loop spans 14 amino acids. Trimming cost V 5 bases and J 6 bases, with 14 bases left between them. CDR3 DNA: TGTGCCAGCAGTCCCCAGGGTGGTTTTCAGCCCCAGCATTTT. It is translated as CASSPQGGFQPQHF.

CDR3 in DNA: TGTGCCATCAGTGGGCTAGCGGCGACCTACGAGCAGTACTTC. Amino acids: CAISGLAATYEQYF. The V and J genes are TRBV10-3 and TRBJ2-7; 7 positions match TRBD2. The CDR3 runs to 14 residues. V trimming: 4 bases; J trimming: 2 bases; junction bases outside the gene matches: 5. Germline V gene sequence: CDR1 ENHRY, CDR2 SYGVKD.

V usage is TRBV30 and J usage is TRBJ1-4; perhaps TRBD1 as D (6 bases). The CDR3 has 15 residues. V was trimmed by 5 bases and J by 4 bases, leaving 17 bases between them. Per germline, CDR1 GTSNPN and CDR2 SVGIG (reference sequence). The CDR3 bases are TGTGCCTGGGGTGACAGGCCTCGGGGTAATGAAAAACTGTTTTTT. Translation: CAWGDRPRGNEKLFF.

In DNA, the CDR3 is TGTGCCAGCAGGGAACAGGGGCGCGGCTACGAGCAGTACTTC. Amino acid sequence: CASREQGRGYEQYF. The chain carries TRBV2 and TRBJ2-4, with 7 bases that match TRBD1. The end of the DNA fits TRBJ2-7 better, so the J call may be wrong. The CDR3 runs to 14 residues. CDR1 and CDR2 (germline): SNHLY, FYNNEI.

The chain has TRBV7-9 and TRBJ1-2; D is possibly TRBD1 (6 bases). V lost 1 base and J 2 bases, leaving 11 bases between the germline ends. Germline V gene lookup returns CDR1 SEHNR and CDR2 FQNEAQ (reference sequence). CDR3 length: 15 residues. The chain's CDR3 is CASSLVGQRNYGYTF. The CDR3 nucleotides are TGTGCCAGCAGCTTAGTCGGACAGAGAAACTATGGCTACACCTTC.

CDR3 coding DNA: TGCAGTGCTTATAAGCCCGGGCCCCAACCCGCGAAAGCTAACTATGGCTACACCTTC. Protein: CSAYKPGPQPAKANYGYTF. The chain uses TRBV20-1 and TRBJ1-2; D unclear. The CDR3 is 19 residues long. CDR1 DFQATT and CDR2 SNEGSKA come from the germline V gene (reference sequence). V was trimmed by 5 bases and J by 0 bases, leaving 28 bases between them.

The chain uses TRBV25-1 and TRBJ2-7; 8 bases agree with TRBD2. The CDR3 contains 16 residues. The J segment lost 7 bases and the V segment lost 2 bases, leaving 13 bases of the junction unmatched. Germline V CDR1 and CDR2: MGHDK, SYGVNS. CDR3 sequence reads: CASSEPIAGSRTEQYF. As DNA, the CDR3 is TGTGCCAGCAGTGAACCAATAGCGGGGTCCCGCACTGAGCAGTACTTC.

A few counts support this clonotype. The rearrangement uses TRBV7-6 and TRBJ2-1; the D gene is possibly TRBD1 (5 bases). CDR1 and CDR2 from the germline V gene are SGHVS and FNYEAQ. This CDR3 spans 15 amino acids. The V and J ends lost 5 bases and 6 bases respectively, with 17 bases between them. The DNA of the CDR3 is TGTGCCAGCAGCCCCCAGGGCGAGGTGGGCAATGAGCAGTTCTTC. Its translation: CASSPQGEVGNEQFF.

This clonotype has more than one count but fewer than ten. V is TRBV3-1 and J is TRBJ2-3, with 10 positions matching TRBD2. With V trimmed by 7 bases and J by 4 bases, 5 bases remained unmatched. In germline, CDR1 is LGHDT, CDR2 YNNKEL (reference sequence). This CDR3 spans 14 amino acids. CDR3 in DNA: TGTGCCAGCAACCTAGCGGGAGTGCCAGATACGCAGTATTTT. As protein: CASNLAGVPDTQYF.

J is TRBJ1-2 and V is TRBV6-2 or TRBV6-3, with D perhaps matching TRBD1 (5 bases). Trimming took 6 bases from V and 2 from J, leaving 13 bases between them. CDR1 is MNHEY, CDR2 SVGEGT, per germline. The length of the CDR3 is 14 residues. The CDR3 sequence: CASRSTGTNYGYTF. DNA for the CDR3: TGTGCCAGCAGAAGTACCGGGACCAACTATGGCTACACCTTC.

The chain combines TRBV12-3 or TRBV12-4 with TRBJ1-1; 9 bases map to TRBD1. The trim removed 6 bases at V and 5 bases at J, leaving 10 bases unmatched. The CDR3 length is 15 residues. CDR3: CASRERQGGRTEAFF. CDR3 coding DNA: TGTGCCAGCAGGGAAAGACAGGGGGGGAGGACTGAAGCTTTCTTT.

This clonotype was seen at least ten times. The chain has TRBV9 and TRBJ2-3, with 7 bases that match TRBD1. V was pared by 4 bases and J by 1 base, with 6 bases of the junction left unmatched. The length of the CDR3 is 15 residues. Germline CDR1 is SGDLS and CDR2 is YYNGEE. The CDR3 protein is CASSIRQGGTDTQYF. The CDR3 nucleotides are TGTGCCAGCAGCATCAGACAGGGAGGCACAGATACGCAGTATTTT.

At least ten counts were recorded for this clonotype. The rearrangement joins TRBV7-2 to TRBJ2-1; the D gene is possibly TRBD1 (5 bases). This CDR3 region has 12 residues. Germline V gene lookup returns CDR1 SGHTA and CDR2 FQGNSA. V was clipped by 2 bases and J by 8 bases, with 7 bases between them. CDR3 residues: CASSLQGDEQFF. The CDR3 DNA sequence: TGTGCCAGCAGCTTACAGGGCGATGAGCAGTTCTTC.

This clonotype was seen ten or more times. The DNA for the CDR3 is TGTGCCAGCAGCGCCGGTGGACTAGCGGGAGTGGATGAGCAGTTCTTC. It is translated as CASSAGGLAGVDEQFF. This sequence joins TRBV11-1 and TRBJ2-1; 13 bases line up with TRBD2. The CDR3 is made up of 16 amino acids. Per the germline V gene, CDR1 is SGHAT and CDR2 is FQDESV (reference sequence). V was pared by 5 bases and J by 8 bases, with 9 bases of the junction left unmatched.

This rearrangement joins TRBV10-3 to TRBJ1-1; the match to TRBD1 covers 10 bases. From germline, CDR1 is ENHRY and CDR2 SYGVKD. The CDR3 totals 12 residues. The junction had 4 bases not matched to a gene; V was cut back by 10 bases and J by 5 bases. CDR3 DNA: TGTGCCACCTGGGACAGGGGAACTGAAGCTTTCTTT. Its protein is CATWDRGTEAFF.

The gene calls are TRBV15 and TRBJ1-1; D gene uncertain. Per the germline V gene, CDR1 is LNHNV and CDR2 is YYDKDF (reference sequence). V was clipped by 1 base and J by 2 bases, with 5 bases between them. The CDR3 runs 13 residues. The CDR3: CATSRGPNTEAFF. The CDR3 bases are TGTGCCACCAGCAGAGGCCCAAACACTGAAGCTTTCTTT.

With respect to this clonotype: The junction and the germline gene differ at one end; a read error may be behind it. The rearrangement joins TRBV10-3 to TRBJ2-6; no clear D. This CDR3 contains 14 residues. From germline, CDR1 is ENHRY and CDR2 SYGVKD. The CDR3 DNA is TGTGCCATCAGTGACCGCTCTGGGACCAACGTCCTGACTTTC. Translated: CAISDRSGTNVLTF.

This clonotype came up once. V is TRBV4-3 and J is TRBJ2-1; D is uncertain. V dropped 0 bases and J dropped 3 bases, with 9 bases sitting between them. Germline values: CDR1 LGHNA, CDR2 YSLEER. The CDR3 contains 15 residues. Here the CDR3 reads CASSQEPGDYNEQFF. CDR3 bases: TGCGCCAGCAGCCAAGAACCAGGCGACTACAATGAGCAGTTCTTC.

This clonotype was seen only a few times. The rearrangement uses TRBV6-5 and TRBJ2-5, with 12 bases aligning to TRBD2. The CDR3 is 18 residues long. The germline CDR1 and CDR2 sequences are MNHEY and SVGAGI. After removal of 4 bases from V and 4 bases from J, the junction contained 13 bases not matched to a gene. CDR3 coding DNA: TGTGCCAGCAGTTCTACTGCGACTAGCGGGGGTTTCGTAGAGACCCAGTACTTC. Protein sequence: CASSSTATSGGFVETQYF.

The chain combines TRBV25-1 with TRBJ2-1; 11 nucleotides agree with TRBD2. Germline assignment: CDR1 MGHDK and CDR2 SYGVNS. The CDR3 loop spans 17 amino acids. V trimming: 5 bases; J trimming: 9 bases; junction bases outside the gene matches: 15. The CDR3 nucleotides read TGTGCCAGCAGTAGATCACTAGCGGGAGTATCCATGGGTGAGCAGTTCTTC. Translation gives CASSRSLAGVSMGEQFF.

The table lists this clonotype with a few counts. A junction end diverges from the germline sequence, so it may reflect a read error. V and J are TRBV6-2 or TRBV6-3 and TRBJ2-4, with D perhaps matching TRBD1 (6 bases). The CDR3 contains 14 residues. The V gene's germline CDR1 is MNHEY and CDR2 SVGEGT. DNA of the CDR3: TGTGCCAGCCACTTCAGGACAGCCCAAAACATTCAGTACTTC. Protein sequence: CASHFRTAQNIQYF.

The genes are TRBV7-2 and TRBJ2-7; D unresolved. The CDR3 runs 13 residues. V lost 5 bases and J lost 3, with 11 bases in between. Germline CDR1 is SGHTA and CDR2 is FQGNSA. DNA for the CDR3: TGTGCCAGCAGCGCGTCTTTTCTCTACGAGCAGTACTTC. This codes for CASSASFLYEQYF. The variable domain in full, with the rest retrieved from reference TRBV7-2 and TRBJ2-7, is GAGVSQSPSNKVTEKGKDVELRCDPISGHTALYWYRQSLGQGLEFLIYFQGNSAPDKSGLPSDRFSAERTGGSVSTLTIQRTQQEDSAVYLCASSASFLYEQYFGPGTRLTVT.

The chain employs TRBV29-1 and TRBJ2-2; perhaps TRBD2 as D (5 bases). The CDR3 has 14 residues. The V end was cut by 6 bases, the J end by 6 bases, with 17 bases between. Germline CDR1 is SQVTM and CDR2 is ANQGSEA. CDR3 bases: TGCAGCGTCTCCTCGAGCCGGGAATCCGGGGAGCTGTTTTTT. It translates to CSVSSSRESGELFF.

The V and J genes are TRBV19 and TRBJ2-1, with 7 positions matching TRBD2. The length of the CDR3 is 15 residues. Germline values: CDR1 LNHDA, CDR2 SQIVND (reference sequence). The V and J ends lost 5 bases and 0 bases, in that order; junction bases with no gene match: 4. CDR3: CASSRGDPSYNEQFF. As DNA, the CDR3 is TGTGCCAGTAGTCGGGGGGATCCCTCCTACAATGAGCAGTTCTTC.

Note on this clonotype: Germline and junction disagree at one end, which may indicate a read error. This chain joins TRBV7-3 and TRBJ1-2, with D perhaps TRBD1 (5 bases). CDR1 and CDR2 (germline): SGHTA, FQGTGA. This CDR3 comprises 17 residues. Here the CDR3 reads CASSLGGIGDGVYGYTF. The CDR3 DNA follows: TGTGCCAGCAGCTTAGGGGGGATAGGGGACGGAGTCTATGGTTACACCTTC.

The V gene is TRBV6-6, the J gene TRBJ2-7, with 10 bases matching TRBD2. TRBJ2-5 explains the end of the DNA better; the J call may be wrong. The CDR3 sequence is 15 residues long. Looked up from germline, CDR1 is MNHNY and CDR2 is SVGAGI (reference sequence). The CDR3, as DNA: TGTGCCAGCAGTTACGGCCAGCGGGGGGGCGGGACCCAGTACTTC. This sequence encodes CASSYGQRGGGTQYF.

In this sample, this clonotype turned up a few times. This chain uses TRBV20-1 with TRBJ1-2; D is unclear. The CDR3 is made up of 13 amino acids. Germline V gene data show CDR1 as DFQATT and CDR2 as SNEGSKA (reference sequence). V was trimmed by 1 base and J by 6 bases, leaving 12 bases between them. The CDR3 reads CSARGDTGHGYTF. CDR3 nucleotides: TGCAGTGCTAGAGGAGACACCGGTCATGGCTACACCTTC.

This clonotype has more than one count but fewer than ten. The chain combines TRBV7-9 with TRBJ2-7; possibly TRBD2 for D (6 bases). The CDR3 totals 13 residues. Germline V lookup: CDR1 SEHNR, CDR2 FQNEAQ (reference sequence). V was cut by 6 bases and J by 5 bases, with 14 bases left in between. The CDR3 coding sequence is TGTGCCAGCAGTCCTCGGACTACTCACGAGCAGTACTTC. Translating it yields CASSPRTTHEQYF.